The next 4 T cell receptor beta chains were all read from a single sample in a study of T cell responses to AZD1222 COVID-19 vaccine. Here immunoSEQ multiplex PCR was the method, and the copy in TCRdb shows in-frame clones only, minus some. The sample contains 73,000 or so clones, roughly four fifths of which appear only once. Sequences were derived from peripheral blood, sampled on day 0 of AZD1222 vaccination. The receptors were sampled from an adult in good health.

The chain joins TRBV2 to TRBJ1-5; D unclear. Trimming shortened V by 1 base and J by 9 bases, and 16 bases separated the two germline ends. Germline CDR1 SNHLY, CDR2 FYNNEI. CDR3 length: 15 amino acids. CDR3 DNA sequence: TGTGCCAGCAGTGAAGAGGTAACCGCGGGTGGGCCCCAGCATTTT. This encodes CASSEEVTAGGPQHF.

The chain is built from TRBV27 and TRBJ2-5; D is perhaps TRBD1 or TRBD2 (5 bases each). CDR1 and CDR2 (germline): MNHEY, SMNVEV (reference sequence). V was shortened by 5 bases and J by 7 bases, with 14 bases between the two germline ends. The CDR3 has 13 amino acids. The CDR3 is CASSGTDLGTQYF. The CDR3 DNA is TGTGCCAGCAGTGGGACCGACCTCGGGACCCAGTACTTC.

The chain links TRBV7-9 to TRBJ1-2; 7 bases are shared with TRBD1. Germline V gene data show CDR1 as SEHNR and CDR2 as FQNEAQ (reference sequence). This CDR3 comprises 15 residues. V shed 5 bases, J shed 5 bases, and the junction held 11 bases outside the gene matches. CDR3 DNA: TGTGCCAGCAGCCCCCTTGGGCCAGGGGGGTATGGCTACACCTTC. Encoded protein: CASSPLGPGGYGYTF.

The chain employs TRBV2 and TRBJ2-5; 7 positions match TRBD2. CDR1 is SNHLY, CDR2 FYNNEI, per germline. The CDR3 has 13 amino acids. The ends lost 7 bases at V and 4 bases at J; junction bases unmatched: 6. The CDR3 reads CASTGLVGETQYF. In nucleotides, the CDR3 is TGTGCCAGCACAGGACTAGTAGGAGAGACCCAGTACTTC.